The 12 T cell receptor beta chains reported below all come from one sample, sequenced in a study of T cells expressing NK-cell markers. Reanalyzing the 5' RACE reads, TCRdb keeps one entry per CDR3 protein, without DNA. The sample has 500,000 to 700,000 distinct CDR3 sequences. Specimen: blood T cells: a sorted CD56 or NKG2C T cell subset, CD4+ or CD8+ T cells, or bulk PBMC T cells (not recorded which). Receptor source: a man aged 18 to 29 in good health.

This chain joins TRBV20-1 and TRBJ2-3; the TCRdb D gene call, TRBD2, has no DNA to confirm it. The CDR3 is made up of 15 amino acids. Germline lookup yields CDR1 DFQATT and CDR2 SNEGSKA (reference sequence). CDR3 sequence: CSARQTSFRTDTQYF.

The chain couples TRBV7-2 to TRBJ2-7; TCRdb reports TRBD1, a call that lacks DNA to check it against. The CDR3 covers 15 residues. CDR1 and CDR2 (germline): SGHTA, FQGNSA. CDR3 amino acids: CASRNTGTGWSEQYF. Together with reference TRBV7-2 and TRBJ2-7, the CDR3 gives the full variable domain: GAGVSQSPSNKVTEKGKDVELRCDPISGHTALYWYRQSLGQGLEFLIYFQGNSAPDKSGLPSDRFSAERTGGSVSTLTIQRTQQEDSAVYLCASRNTGTGWSEQYFGPGTRLTVT.

V is TRBV12-3 or TRBV12-4 and J is TRBJ2-3; the TCRdb call, TRBD2, lacks DNA for checking. This CDR3 comprises 15 residues. CDR3 protein: CASSPGLAGVDTQYF.

The rearrangement uses TRBV4-1 and TRBJ2-3; no DNA is available, so the TRBD2 call from TCRdb remains unchecked. From germline, CDR1 is MGHRA and CDR2 YSYEKL. The CDR3 totals 15 residues. CDR3 sequence: CASSPLAGGQDTQYF.

V is TRBV5-6 and J is TRBJ2-1; no DNA is available, so the TRBD2 call from TCRdb remains unchecked. The germline CDR1 and CDR2 sequences are SGHDT and YYEEEE. This CDR3 spans 15 amino acids. CDR3 in amino acids: CASSLQGTSVNEQFF.

The rearrangement joins TRBV5-1 to TRBJ2-1; without DNA, the TCRdb call of TRBD2 cannot be checked. Germline V gives CDR1 SGHRS, CDR2 YFSETQ. The CDR3 runs 15 residues. CDR3: CASSLASGRSNEQFF. Supplemented by reference TRBV5-1 and TRBJ2-1, the full variable domain reads KAGVTQTPRYLIKTRGQQVTLSCSPISGHRSVSWYQQTPGQGLQFLFEYFSETQRNKGNFPGRFSGRQFSNSRSEMNVSTLELGDSALYLCASSLASGRSNEQFFGPGTRLTVL.

The CDR3 protein is CSARVGNIQYF. The chain carries TRBV20-1 and TRBJ2-4. Germline V gives CDR1 DFQATT, CDR2 SNEGSKA (reference sequence). This CDR3 contains 11 residues.

The gene calls are TRBV29-1 and TRBJ2-3. Germline values: CDR1 SQVTM, CDR2 ANQGSEA. This CDR3 region has 13 residues. The CDR3 loop is CSTQDTSTDTQYF.

The V and J genes are TRBV5-1 and TRBJ2-2; TCRdb picks TRBD2, but there is no DNA to check that call. CDR1 and CDR2 from the germline V gene are SGHRS and YFSETQ. The CDR3 has 17 amino acids. This chain's CDR3 is CASSLSRPSGPTGELFF.

The chain is built from TRBV2 and TRBJ2-1. The CDR3 has 11 residues. Germline CDR1 and CDR2: SNHLY and FYNNEI. The CDR3 spells CASLTENEQFF.

This chain's CDR3 is CASSERLPAPNQPQHF. This sequence joins TRBV28 and TRBJ1-5; the TCRdb D gene call, TRBD1, has no DNA to confirm it. CDR3 length equals 16 residues. CDR1 is MDHEN and CDR2 is SYDVKM in the germline V gene. The full variable domain, its missing parts supplied by reference TRBV28 and TRBJ1-5, is DVKVTQSSRYLVKRTGEKVFLECVQDMDHENMFWYRQDPGLGLRLIYFSYDVKMKEKGDIPEGYSVSREKKERFSLILESASTNQTSMYLCASSERLPAPNQPQHFGDGTRLSIL.

The genes are TRBV9 and TRBJ1-2; TCRdb selects TRBD1, and the lack of DNA leaves this call unchecked. The CDR3 totals 16 residues. Germline-derived CDR1 and CDR2 are SGDLS and YYNGEE. CDR3: CASSPTGGAGSYGYTF. Full variable domain (missing parts from reference TRBV9 and TRBJ1-2): DSGVTQTPKHLITATGQRVTLRCSPRSGDLSVYWYQQSLDQGLQFLIQYYNGEERAKGNILERFSAQQFPDLHSELNLSSLELGDSALYFCASSPTGGAGSYGYTFGSGTRLTVV.